This TCR beta chain was sequenced during a study of identical twins. CDR1 SGHRS and CDR2 YFSETQ come from the germline V gene. CDR3 length: 13 residues. Trimming removed 2 bases at V and 6 bases at J, with 9 bases between. Study conclusions and caveats: The more abundant beta clonotypes in cord blood had fewer insertions, and memory repertoires did not show this. Beta out-of-frame sequences displayed a weaker excess of sharing between twins.

MiXCR, run by TCRdb on the 5' RACE reads, gives a single entry per CDR3 protein. The sample consists of roughly 470,000 distinct CDR3 sequences, around 15% of them appearing once. This clonotype was seen ten or more times. What it binds is unknown. In addition, the sample was reused for a study of yellow fever vaccine responses in identical twins.

The chain has TRBV5-1 and TRBJ2-1; no definite D call. Sequenced sample: CD4+ T cells sorted from blood. The source of this sequence is a woman aged 18-29 years in good health. The CDR3 region has the DNA TGCGCCAGCAGCTTAGGCCAGGTCAATGAGCAGTTCTTC. It specifies CASSLGQVNEQFF.